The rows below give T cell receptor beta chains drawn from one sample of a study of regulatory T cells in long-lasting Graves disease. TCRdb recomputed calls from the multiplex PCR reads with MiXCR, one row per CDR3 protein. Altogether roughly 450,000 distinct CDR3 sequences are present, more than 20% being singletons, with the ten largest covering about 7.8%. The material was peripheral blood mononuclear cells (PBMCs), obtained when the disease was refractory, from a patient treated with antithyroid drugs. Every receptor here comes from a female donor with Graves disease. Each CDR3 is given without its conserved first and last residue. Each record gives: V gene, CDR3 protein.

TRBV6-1	ASSPSPRLEETQY
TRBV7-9	ASSSPDTGEVEKLF
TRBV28	ASSFNQHQPQH
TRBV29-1	SVVPGIGELF
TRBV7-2	ASSLAPGRPYEQY
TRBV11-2	ASSPSLDEQF
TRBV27	ASMGTAFYEQY
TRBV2	ASSEVGVQSPLH
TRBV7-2	ASSSVGYEQY
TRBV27	ASSQTGIPTKNIQY
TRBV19	ASSYDRGVGQPQH
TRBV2	ASSGGHEAF
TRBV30	AWSVRGNTEAF
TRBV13	ASSPSGIFKEKLF